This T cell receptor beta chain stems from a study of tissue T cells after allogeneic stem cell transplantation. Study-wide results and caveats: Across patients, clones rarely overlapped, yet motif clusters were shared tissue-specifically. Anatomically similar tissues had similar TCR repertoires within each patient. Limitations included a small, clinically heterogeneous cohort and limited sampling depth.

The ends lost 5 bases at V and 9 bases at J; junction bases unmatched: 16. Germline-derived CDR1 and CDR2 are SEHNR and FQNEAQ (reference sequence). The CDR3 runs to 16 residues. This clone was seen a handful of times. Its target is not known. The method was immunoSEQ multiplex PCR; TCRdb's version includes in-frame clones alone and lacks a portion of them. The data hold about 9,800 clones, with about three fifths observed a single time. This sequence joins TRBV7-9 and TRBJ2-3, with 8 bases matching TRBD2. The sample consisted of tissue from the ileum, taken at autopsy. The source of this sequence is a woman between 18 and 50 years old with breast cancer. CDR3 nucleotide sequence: TGTGCCAGCAGCCCCGCGGGGGAGCGGGGGAAGGTCACGCAGTATTTT. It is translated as CASSPAGERGKVTQYF.